This T cell receptor beta chain stems from a study of Graves' ophthalmopathy and Graves' hyperthyroidism. Notes on the study in general: Prediction of ophthalmopathy progression reached roughly 70% sensitivity and 72% to 80% specificity. Detection in blood was also observed for most expanded thyroid clonotypes above 0.001 frequency.

Amplified material comprised TCR beta CDR3 regions derived from RNA transcripts. Second-round multiplex PCR came after first-round RT-PCR with HTBI primers. One entry per CDR3 protein, called by TCRdb with MiXCR from the multiplex PCR reads. In the table there are 24,000 or so distinct CDR3 sequences, around 50% of which are singletons. This clonotype was seen many times. Its antigen is as yet unknown. V gave up 3 bases and J gave up 3 bases, with 13 bases separating them. Germline CDR1 is SGHTS and CDR2 is YDEGEE. This CDR3 spans 15 amino acids. The genes are TRBV5-8 and TRBJ2-1; D ambiguous. The sample comprised peripheral blood. This receptor was obtained from an adult woman with stable Graves' hyperthyroidism. The CDR3 DNA is TGTGCCAGCAGCTCAACGTGGCGGAACTACAATGAGCAGTTCTTC. This encodes CASSSTWRNYNEQFF.